The sequence of this TCR beta chain was determined in a study of cytomegalovirus exposure and HLA in healthy donors. Study-wide results and limits: Earlier analysis yielded a pattern in which most TCR beta V segments were productive about 90% or about 30% of the time. An observed cluster of highly shared sequence variants was recorded as a likely sequencing artifact. The presence/absence work took it that sequencing depth was about the same across donors.

Researchers ran the PCR with 60 Vbeta and 13 Jbeta primers. The protocol was immunoSEQ multiplex PCR, while the TCRdb copy is restricted to in-frame clones and leaves out a portion. The sample carries about 97,000 clones, around a tenth recorded once. The ends were cut back, 6 bases at V and 1 base at J, with 9 bases in the middle. This CDR3 is 13 amino acids long. CDR1 and CDR2 from the germline V gene are SGHTA and FQGNSA. Note on this clone: Its antigen is unknown.

V gene TRBV7-2 combines with J gene TRBJ1-1, with TRBD1 as a possible D gene (6 bases). This sequence originates from a man aged 50-59 years in good health and CMV-seropositive. The material sequenced was PBMCs. The CDR3 loop reads CASSQGRNTEAFF. CDR3 nucleotide sequence: TGTGCCAGCAGTCAGGGGAGGAACACTGAAGCTTTCTTT.